These 11 T cell receptor beta chains originate from one sample sequenced in a study of blood T cell repertoires in COVID-19. Libraries were prepared by immunoSEQ multiplex PCR; TCRdb keeps only in-frame clonotypes and omits some of them. The sample consists of 20,000 to 25,000 clones, roughly 90% of them appearing once. The sequenced material came from peripheral blood. The source is a human donor in a cohort sampled during active COVID-19.

The chain employs TRBV27 and TRBJ2-1; D might be TRBD2 (5 bases). V was trimmed by 0 bases and J by 9 bases, leaving 15 bases between them. The CDR3 consists of 15 residues. Germline CDR1 and CDR2: MNHEY and SMNVEV (reference sequence). The CDR3 spells CASSLSGGLASEQFF. CDR3 coding DNA: TGTGCCAGCAGTTTATCGGGTGGGCTAGCATCTGAGCAGTTCTTC.

CDR3 sequence reads: CASRRGLLIYEQYF. CDR3 bases: TGTGCCAGCAGGAGGGGACTTCTCATCTACGAGCAGTACTTC. The rearrangement uses TRBV6-5 and TRBJ2-7; a weak D match, TRBD2 (6 bases). Germline V lookup: CDR1 MNHEY, CDR2 SVGAGI. This CDR3 is 14 amino acids long. The V end lost 6 bases, the J end lost 3 bases, and 15 bases lay between the germline ends.

The rearrangement joins TRBV29-1 to TRBJ2-3, with 11 bases identical to TRBD2. V dropped 5 bases and J dropped 4; count of bases not matched to a gene: 5. Germline CDR1 SQVTM, CDR2 ANQGSEA. The CDR3 runs to 14 residues. CDR3 in amino acids: CSVTTSGKADTQYF. The CDR3 DNA is TGCAGCGTTACGACTAGCGGGAAAGCAGATACGCAGTATTTT.

The V call is TRBV28, the J call TRBJ2-7; TRBD2 is a possible D gene (6 bases). V lost 4 bases, J lost 9 bases, and 16 bases lay in between. The germline gives CDR1 MDHEN, CDR2 SYDVKM. CDR3 size: 13 residues. CDR3 in amino acids: CASSSLGRGRQYF. In nucleotides, the CDR3 is TGTGCCAGCAGTTCTCTCGGGAGAGGACGGCAGTACTTC.

The chain recombines TRBV18 with TRBJ2-3; TRBD2 is a possible D gene (5 bases). The V end lost 6 bases, the J end lost 0 bases, and 13 bases lay between the germline ends. This CDR3 spans 15 amino acids. Germline assignment: CDR1 KGHSH and CDR2 LQKENI. CDR3 coding DNA: TGTGCCAGCTCGGGGAGCCAGATGAGCACAGATACGCAGTATTTT. It is translated as CASSGSQMSTDTQYF.

The genes are TRBV11-1 and TRBJ1-1, with D unresolved. CDR1 and CDR2 from the germline V gene are SGHAT and FQDESV (reference sequence). The CDR3 has 13 residues. Deletions cut 6 bases from V and 3 bases from J, with 11 bases between. The CDR3 spells CASRRGGDTEAFF. As DNA, the CDR3 is TGTGCCAGCAGACGTGGCGGGGACACTGAAGCTTTCTTT.

The V and J genes are TRBV10-1 and TRBJ1-5; TRBD1 matches 7 bases. Germline assignment: CDR1 WNHNN and CDR2 SYGVQD (reference sequence). V shed 6 bases, J shed 2 bases, and the junction held 1 base outside the gene matches. CDR3 length: 13 amino acids. CDR3 region: CASSDRGNQPQHF. The CDR3 DNA follows: TGCGCCAGCAGCGACAGGGGCAATCAGCCCCAGCATTTT.

V usage is TRBV2 and J usage is TRBJ2-7; no clear D gene. CDR1 is SNHLY and CDR2 is FYNNEI in the germline V gene. CDR3 length: 13 residues. With 6 bases removed from V and 2 bases from J, the gap between germline ends came to 11 bases. The CDR3 spells CASSPGSAYEQYF. DNA for the CDR3: TGTGCCAGCAGCCCGGGTTCAGCCTACGAGCAGTACTTC.

This chain uses TRBV24-1 with TRBJ2-1, with TRBD2 as a possible D gene (7 bases). Germline V lookup: CDR1 KGHDR, CDR2 SFDVKD. Trimming removed 2 bases from V and 8 bases from J, with 12 bases in between. CDR3 length: 14 amino acids. The CDR3 nucleotides read TGTGCCACCAGTGATTCACAGGGAGGGGATGAGCAGTTCTTC. This encodes CATSDSQGGDEQFF.

This sequence joins TRBV21-1 and TRBJ2-3; no DNA check was done on the table's D call, TRBD2. TRBV21-1 is described as a pseudogene. The CDR3 runs 16 residues. The CDR3 DNA sequence: TGTGCCAGCAGCACCAAGCGGGTCCATAGCACAGATACGCAGTATTTT. Encoded protein: CASSTKRVHSTDTQYF.

The rearrangement links TRBV19 to TRBJ2-6; no reliable D call. Trimming left V 6 bases short and J 0 bases short, with 9 bases between. This CDR3 has 15 residues. Germline CDR1 is LNHDA and CDR2 is SQIVND (reference sequence). For the CDR3, the DNA is TGTGCCAGTAGCACGGGTGGCTCTGGGGCCAACGTCCTGACTTTC. Its protein is CASSTGGSGANVLTF.